This TCR beta chain was sequenced for a study of blood T cell repertoires in COVID-19. The wider study: PBMCs, B-cell-depleted T cells, or T cells were the source of the cDNA or gDNA that made up the material.

Method: immunoSEQ multiplex PCR; TCRdb's copy keeps in-frame clones and lacks some. Here the sample spans approximately 260,000 clones, around 90% being singletons. Seattle-derived patients entered the study during active infection and were followed longitudinally. In germline, CDR1 is LNHDA, CDR2 SQIVND (reference sequence). V lost 1 base and J 0 bases, leaving 7 bases between the germline ends. This CDR3 comprises 15 residues. The sample taken for sequencing was peripheral blood. This chain links TRBV19 with TRBJ2-1; D call uncertain. The receptor was derived from a woman aged 60-75 years with COVID-19, enrolled during active disease. The CDR3 sequence: CASSIVDSSYNEQFF. As DNA, the CDR3 is TGTGCCAGTAGTATAGTAGATAGCTCCTACAATGAGCAGTTCTTC.